Presented here are 23 T cell receptor beta chains from one specimen sequenced in a study of tumor-infiltrating lymphocytes in primary liver carcinoma. Total RNA and DNA came together from 20-30 mg of bulk tissue without cell sorting. From around 530 ng of total RNA, TCR beta-specific cDNA was reverse-transcribed using a constant-region primer. ARM-PCR, slightly modified, supplied the TCR beta libraries through three nested multiplex PCR rounds. Investigators reported that the first two PCR rounds, at around 9 cycles each, used TRBV1-TRBV30 forward primers with a C-beta reverse primer. TCRdb passed the multiplex PCR reads through MiXCR, listing each CDR3 protein once. This repertoire shows 80,000 or so distinct CDR3 sequences, approximately 69% found once; its top ten account for 26%. Sample: tumor-adjacent normal liver tissue. Receptors originate from a man between 40 and 49 years old with primary liver carcinoma and hepatitis B virus infection.

With respect to this clonotype: No conserved phenylalanine or tryptophan ends this CDR3, so it is likely a read error. The chain couples TRBV4-1 to TRBJ2-7; D is ambiguous. V dropped 4 bases and J dropped 4 bases, with 11 bases sitting between them. This CDR3 has 13 residues. CDR1 is MGHRA and CDR2 is YSYEKL in the germline V gene. In nucleotides, the CDR3 is TGCGCCAGCAGCCCGGGCCGTGCGTACGAGCAGTACCTC. Its translation: CASSPGRAYEQYL.

The chain employs TRBV4-2 and TRBJ2-3, with D perhaps assigned TRBD1 or TRBD2 (5 bases each). The CDR3 is made up of 15 amino acids. Trimming stripped 11 bases from V and 0 bases from J, with 18 bases between. Germline V CDR1 and CDR2: LGHNA, YNFKEQ. This CDR3 is CAGSQDRDSTDTQYF. The CDR3 DNA follows: TGTGCCGGTAGCCAAGATAGGGACAGCACAGATACGCAGTATTTT.

With respect to this clonotype: Just one base apart from a much larger clone, this may be a read error. V usage is TRBV28 and J usage is TRBJ2-3, with 7 nucleotides matching TRBD2. The CDR3 is 16 amino acids. J lost 4 bases, V lost 6 bases, and 13 bases had no gene match. CDR1 and CDR2 from the germline V gene are MDHEN and SYDVKM. CDR3 in DNA: TGTGCCAGCAGCTTACCCCCGGGAGGCATTCCAGATACGCAGTATTTT. This sequence encodes CASSLPPGGIPDTQYF.

V usage is TRBV6-2 or TRBV6-3 and J usage is TRBJ2-3; 7 nucleotides line up with TRBD2. There are 16 residues in the CDR3. Germline CDR1 is MNHEY and CDR2 is SVGEGT. The V gene end was trimmed by 2 bases and the J gene end by 6 bases; junction bases not matched to a gene: 11. CDR3: CASSYDNAGVSDTQYF. The CDR3, as DNA: TGTGCCAGCAGTTACGACAATGCGGGAGTAAGTGATACGCAGTATTTT.

Turning to this clonotype: Here the CDR3 omits its conserved ending phenylalanine or tryptophan, so a read error is the likely source. The V call is TRBV12-3 or TRBV12-4, the J call TRBJ2-1; TRBD2 aligns across 7 bases. The CDR3 is made up of 14 amino acids. Germline trimming cut 7 bases from V and 4 bases from J; bases unmatched to any gene: 7. The CDR3: CASKGPAGYNEQFI. The CDR3 bases are TGTGCCAGCAAGGGACCAGCGGGGTACAATGAGCAGTTCATC.

A word on this clonotype: The junction departs from germline at one end; a sequencing error may be responsible. This chain links TRBV4-2 with TRBJ2-7, with 8 bases aligning to TRBD2. This CDR3 is built from 16 residues. The germline V gene has CDR1 LGHNA and CDR2 YNFKEQ. The CDR3 sequence: CSSSQAVSGVSYDQYF. The CDR3 DNA reads as TGTAGCAGCAGCCAAGCGGTTAGCGGGGTTTCCTACGACCAGTACTTC.

J is TRBJ2-7 and V is TRBV28, with TRBD2 matching over 7 bases. CDR3 length: 14 amino acids. The germline CDR1 and CDR2 sequences are MDHEN and SYDVKM. Trimming removed 10 bases from V and 2 bases from J; junction bases left unmatched: 11. The CDR3 DNA sequence: TGTGCCAATAGTCTCCTGGCGGGAGCCTACGAGCAGTACTTC. Its translation is CANSLLAGAYEQYF.

A remark on this clonotype: An end of the junction differs from the germline gene, which may be a read error. The CDR3 is CVSSPYGAREQYF. CDR3 nucleotide sequence: TGTGTCAGCAGCCCATACGGAGCGAGGGAGCAGTACTTC. The genes are TRBV12-3 or TRBV12-4 and TRBJ2-7; D not certain. This CDR3 is built from 13 residues.

V usage is TRBV12-3 or TRBV12-4 and J usage is TRBJ2-1; D gene unclear. V was cut by 7 bases and J by 4 bases, with 17 bases left in between. The CDR3 length is 15 residues. CDR3 nucleotides: TGTGCCAGCATCGATGGGGTAGCTTCTTACAATGAGCAGTTCTTC. Translating it yields CASIDGVASYNEQFF.

To note about this clonotype: This could be a read error, since a much larger clone is one nucleotide away. This sequence joins TRBV4-1 and TRBJ1-2; D gene unclear. Germline values: CDR1 MGHRA, CDR2 YSYEKL. There are 14 residues in the CDR3. CDR3 DNA: TGCGCCAGCAGCCCTCTAGAAGAGCCCGGTGGCTGCACCTTC. Protein: CASSPLEEPGGCTF.

The V call is TRBV6-5, the J call TRBJ2-2; TRBD2 might be the D (6 bases). V lost 6 bases and J lost 4, with 12 bases in between. The CDR3 has 14 residues. CDR1 is MNHEY and CDR2 is SVGAGI in the germline V gene. CDR3 nucleotides: TGTGCCAGCAGCCGTAGCGGAGTCACCGGGGAGCTGTTTTTT. Translation: CASSRSGVTGELFF.

The sample holds one count of this clonotype. This chain connects TRBV6-5 to TRBJ2-1, with 10 bases aligning to TRBD2. CDR3 size: 15 residues. CDR1 and CDR2 from the germline V gene are MNHEY and SVGAGI. The V segment lost 6 bases and the J segment 10 bases; nucleotides outside the gene matches: 12. The DNA of the CDR3 is TGTGCCAGCAGGCGGCTAGCGGGAGAGGAAAACGAGCAGTTCTTC. It translates to CASRRLAGEENEQFF.

Comment on this clonotype: The junction departs from germline at one end; a sequencing error may be responsible. V gene TRBV11-2 combines with J gene TRBJ2-5; 8 bases are shared with TRBD2. Germline V lookup: CDR1 SGHAT, CDR2 FQNNGV. The CDR3 loop spans 18 amino acids. The CDR3 here is CASCLDPWSSGRGETQYF. The CDR3 DNA reads as TGTGCCAGCTGCTTAGATCCATGGTCCAGCGGGAGAGGAGAGACCCAGTACTTC.

This clonotype has just one count. An end of the junction differs from the germline gene, which may be a read error. The V call is TRBV29-1, the J call TRBJ2-7, with D perhaps TRBD1 or TRBD2 (6 bases each). This CDR3 spans 15 amino acids. From germline, CDR1 is SQVTM and CDR2 ANQGSEA. In nucleotides, the CDR3 is TGCAGTGTTGCGAGTGGAGGGGGGATGCCCTACGAGCAGTACTTC. Translating it yields CSVASGGGMPYEQYF.

This sequence joins TRBV7-9 and TRBJ2-7, with 7 nucleotides matching TRBD1. The J call may not be correct, given that the DNA end is closer to TRBJ2-1. CDR1 and CDR2 from the germline V gene are SEHNR and FQNEAQ (reference sequence). The CDR3 runs 14 residues. Here the CDR3 DNA reads TGTGCCAGCATCTTCGAAGACAGGGCTTACGAGCAGTTCTTC. This codes for CASIFEDRAYEQFF.

This clonotype was seen many times. V gene TRBV4-3 combines with J gene TRBJ2-5; TRBD2 agrees at 10 bases. J gave up 5 bases and V 0 bases, and 15 bases lay outside the gene matches. Per the germline V gene, CDR1 is LGHNA and CDR2 is YSLEER. The CDR3 totals 19 residues. This CDR3 is CASSQDSLAGESSAETQYF. CDR3 bases: TGCGCCAGCAGCCAAGATAGCCTAGCGGGAGAGTCTTCGGCGGAGACCCAGTACTTC.

A remark on this clonotype: It is likely a read error, because the conserved phenylalanine at the end of the CDR3 is missing. The V and J genes are TRBV6-2 or TRBV6-3 and TRBJ2-7; unclear D gene. The CDR3 consists of 11 residues. The V gene's germline CDR1 is MNHEY and CDR2 SVGEGT. CDR3 protein: CASSFRFEQYS. The CDR3 coding sequence is TGCGCCAGCAGTTTTCGCTTCGAGCAGTACTCC.

With regard to this clonotype: A junction end diverges from the germline sequence, so it may reflect a read error. The CDR3 spells CVSSKDGAPGGYEQYF. The CDR3 bases are TGTGTCAGCAGCAAAGACGGGGCTCCCGGTGGCTACGAACAGTACTTC. The rearrangement joins TRBV5-4 to TRBJ2-7; D may be TRBD1 or TRBD2 (5 bases each). CDR3 size: 16 residues. Germline V lookup: CDR1 SGHNT, CDR2 YYREEE (reference sequence).

This clonotype was counted many times. V is TRBV5-1 and J is TRBJ1-1; the D is unclear. The CDR3 consists of 14 residues. V was trimmed by 1 base and J by 1 base, leaving 8 bases between them. Germline V gene sequence: CDR1 SGHRS, CDR2 YFSETQ. The CDR3 DNA reads as TGCGCCAGCAGCTTGACGGCACCGAACACTGAAGCTTTCTTT. Its translation: CASSLTAPNTEAFF. The complete variable domain, with remaining parts taken from reference TRBV5-1 and TRBJ1-1, reads KAGVTQTPRYLIKTRGQQVTLSCSPISGHRSVSWYQQTPGQGLQFLFEYFSETQRNKGNFPGRFSGRQFSNSRSEMNVSTLELGDSALYLCASSLTAPNTEAFFGQGTRLTVV.

Regarding this clonotype: The conserved final phenylalanine or tryptophan is absent from the CDR3, which likely points to a read error. This chain joins TRBV4-3 and TRBJ1-1; TRBD1 might be the D (6 bases). Deletions cut 4 bases from V and 11 bases from J, with 23 bases between. This CDR3 is built from 15 residues. Germline CDR1 and CDR2: LGHNA and YSLEER. Written as DNA, the CDR3 is TGCGCCAGCAGCCGAGAGACGCCAGGGGTGGGGAGGGCTTTCTTA. Its translation: CASSRETPGVGRAFL.

On this clonotype itself: One end of the junction does not line up with germline, which may come from a read error. The chain has TRBV10-1 and TRBJ2-7; D gene ambiguous. The germline gives CDR1 WNHNN, CDR2 SYGVQD (reference sequence). This CDR3 comprises 12 residues. The CDR3: CANSVSLGEQYF. The CDR3 DNA sequence: TGCGCCAACAGTGTGTCCCTTGGCGAGCAGTACTTC.

Concerning this clonotype itself: A much more abundant neighbour one base away suggests this may be a read error. The chain links TRBV11-2 to TRBJ2-3; TRBD2 agrees at 13 bases. The CDR3 has 18 residues. CDR1 is SGHAT and CDR2 is FQNNGV in the germline V gene. The DNA of the CDR3 is TGTGCCAGCAACTTAACTACTAGCGGGAGGGCGGGGCGAGATACGCAGTATTTT. Protein sequence: CASNLTTSGRAGRDTQYF.

This clonotype was recorded a few times. A much larger clone sits a single nucleotide away, making a read error possible. This chain connects TRBV29-1 to TRBJ1-1; no clear D gene. The CDR3 length is 15 residues. Germline CDR1 is SQVTM and CDR2 is ANQGSEA. The chain's CDR3 is CSVEAGWGMNTEASF. The DNA for the CDR3 is TGCAGCGTTGAAGCGGGGTGGGGAATGAACACTGAAGCTTCCTTT.